The 15 T cell receptor beta chains in this list originate from one sample, sequenced in a study of blood T cell repertoires in COVID-19. Assay used: immunoSEQ multiplex PCR; TCRdb lists only in-frame clones, some missing. The sample lists tens of thousands of clones; over 70% were seen once. The sequenced sample consisted of peripheral blood. Source of these receptors: a woman aged 70-85 years with acute or convalescent COVID-19.

The V and J genes are TRBV11-2 and TRBJ1-4, with D possibly TRBD1 on 6 matching bases. CDR1 and CDR2 from the germline V gene are SGHAT and FQNNGV. V lost 3 bases and J 8 bases, leaving 19 bases between the germline ends. The CDR3 length is 16 residues. This chain's CDR3 is CASSFGGGITGEKLFF. The CDR3, as DNA: TGTGCCAGCAGCTTTGGGGGGGGCATAACTGGCGAAAAACTGTTTTTT.

The V gene is TRBV6-1, the J gene TRBJ2-7; D might be TRBD2 (5 bases). CDR1 and CDR2 (germline): MNHNS, SASEGT. Between the trimmed V and J ends, which lost 5 bases and 6 bases, there was a span of 20 bases. This CDR3 has 15 amino acids. As DNA, the CDR3 is TGTGCCAGCAGTCAACCCGCGCGTGGGGAGAGCGAGCAGTACGTC. Protein: CASSQPARGESEQYV.

This sequence joins TRBV19 and TRBJ1-2; tentative D call: TRBD1 (6 bases). V gave up 6 bases and J gave up 2 bases, with 19 bases separating them. The germline gives CDR1 LNHDA, CDR2 SQIVND (reference sequence). The CDR3 loop spans 16 amino acids. The CDR3 DNA follows: TGTGCCAGTAGATCATCCAGGGACATCCGCAACTATGGCTACACCTTC. The encoded protein is CASRSSRDIRNYGYTF.

The chain combines TRBV27 with TRBJ1-6; D gene uncertain. The CDR3 consists of 14 residues. The V end lost 3 bases, the J end lost 10 bases, and 13 bases lay between the germline ends. CDR1 MNHEY and CDR2 SMNVEV come from the germline V gene (reference sequence). This CDR3 reads CASSFLGVGSPLHF. CDR3 in DNA: TGTGCCAGCAGTTTTTTAGGAGTAGGCTCACCCCTCCACTTT.

The chain couples TRBV6-5 to TRBJ1-1, with 10 nucleotides matching TRBD1. Germline trimming cut 5 bases from V and 10 bases from J; bases unmatched to any gene: 7. The CDR3 length is 13 residues. The germline CDR1 and CDR2 sequences are MNHEY and SVGAGI. The CDR3 reads CASSQSRDRGAFF. The CDR3 coding sequence is TGTGCCAGCAGTCAGTCCCGGGACAGGGGAGCTTTCTTT.

This chain connects TRBV2 to TRBJ1-5, with TRBD1 matching over 12 bases. Germline V gene sequence: CDR1 SNHLY, CDR2 FYNNEI. The CDR3 has 17 amino acids. The ends lost 6 bases at V and 6 bases at J; junction bases unmatched: 12. CDR3 DNA: TGTGCCAGCAGGATGGGACAGGGGGCGGTTATTGGTCAGCCCCAGCATTTT. Translation: CASRMGQGAVIGQPQHF. Together with reference TRBV2 and TRBJ1-5, the CDR3 gives the full variable domain: EPEVTQTPSHQVTQMGQEVILRCVPISNHLYFYWYRQILGQKVEFLVSFYNNEISEKSEIFDDQFSVERPDGSNFTLKIRSTKLEDSAMYFCASRMGQGAVIGQPQHFGDGTRLSIL.

In the case of this clone: The junction departs from germline at one end; a sequencing error may be responsible. The chain joins TRBV6-5 to TRBJ1-1; 7 nucleotides line up with TRBD1. The CDR3 covers 10 residues. CDR1 is MNHEY, CDR2 SVGAGI, per germline. This CDR3 is CASRDVQGIF. CDR3 DNA sequence: TGTGCCAGCAGGGATGTACAGGGGATATTT.

The chain is built from TRBV19 and TRBJ1-1, with TRBD1 matching over 8 bases. CDR3 length: 13 residues. Losses at the gene ends were 10 bases for V and 4 bases for J; bases not matched to a gene: 8. Germline CDR1 reads LNHDA; CDR2 reads SQIVND (reference sequence). The CDR3 spells CATYQGARTEAFF. The CDR3 DNA reads as TGTGCCACTTACCAGGGGGCGCGCACTGAAGCTTTCTTT.

The chain links TRBV7-2 to TRBJ2-1; 10 bases map to TRBD2. V trimming: 5 bases; J trimming: 1 base; junction bases outside the gene matches: 8. Per germline, CDR1 SGHTA and CDR2 FQGNSA. This CDR3 has 17 amino acids. The CDR3 coding sequence is TGTGCCAGCAGCCCTATGTGGACTAGCGGTTCCTACAATGAGCAGTTCTTC. Its protein is CASSPMWTSGSYNEQFF.

The chain combines TRBV29-1 with TRBJ1-1, with 8 nucleotides matching TRBD1. Germline CDR1 reads SQVTM; CDR2 reads ANQGSEA. V lost 7 bases and J lost 0; bases outside the gene matches: 7. The CDR3 runs 14 residues. The CDR3 bases are TGCAGCGCCGGACAGGGCGGGGTGAACACTGAAGCTTTCTTT. It specifies CSAGQGGVNTEAFF.

This clone came up once. The chain uses TRBV12-3 or TRBV12-4 and TRBJ1-6, with D maybe TRBD1 (6 bases). The CDR3 extends over 13 amino acids. V was pared by 6 bases and J by 8 bases, with 11 bases between. DNA for the CDR3: TGTGCCAGCAGGGGGGAGGGGGATTCACCCCTCCACTTT. Protein product: CASRGEGDSPLHF.

The rearrangement links TRBV27 to TRBJ1-1; the match to TRBD1 covers 7 bases. The ends lost 5 bases at V and 1 base at J; junction bases unmatched: 7. Germline V lookup: CDR1 MNHEY, CDR2 SMNVEV (reference sequence). The CDR3 has 15 residues. The CDR3 loop is CASSPDRVGNTEAFF. CDR3 sequence (DNA): TGTGCCAGCAGTCCCGACAGGGTCGGGAACACTGAAGCTTTCTTT.

The chain couples TRBV29-1 to TRBJ2-1, with 8 bases that match TRBD2. CDR3 length equals 14 residues. The junction had 14 bases not matched to a gene; V was cut back by 8 bases and J by 8 bases. Germline CDR1 reads SQVTM; CDR2 reads ANQGSEA. The CDR3 DNA follows: TGCAGCTTAAAACCGGGGGGGAAGGGACATGAGCAGTTCTTC. It yields the protein CSLKPGGKGHEQFF.

CDR3 nucleotides: TGTGCCAGCAGTTACGAGCCTAACTATGGCTACACCTTC. This codes for CASSYEPNYGYTF. The chain employs TRBV6-5 and TRBJ1-2; D gene uncertain. The length of the CDR3 is 13 residues. With 2 bases removed from V and 0 bases from J, the gap between germline ends came to 4 bases. CDR1 MNHEY and CDR2 SVGAGI come from the germline V gene.

V is TRBV30 and J is TRBJ2-5; D perhaps matches TRBD1 (6 bases). CDR1 GTSNPN and CDR2 SVGIG come from the germline V gene (reference sequence). Trimming took 2 bases from V and 3 from J, leaving 13 bases between them. This CDR3 has 14 residues. This CDR3 reads CAWSYGTPEETQYF. The CDR3 coding sequence is TGTGCCTGGAGTTACGGGACACCGGAAGAGACCCAGTACTTC. The variable domain in full, with the rest retrieved from reference TRBV30 and TRBJ2-5, is SQTIHQWPATLVQPVGSPLSLECTVEGTSNPNLYWYRQAAGRGLQLLFYSVGIGQISSEVPQNLSASRPQDRQFILSSKKLLLSDSGFYLCAWSYGTPEETQYFGPGTRLLVL.